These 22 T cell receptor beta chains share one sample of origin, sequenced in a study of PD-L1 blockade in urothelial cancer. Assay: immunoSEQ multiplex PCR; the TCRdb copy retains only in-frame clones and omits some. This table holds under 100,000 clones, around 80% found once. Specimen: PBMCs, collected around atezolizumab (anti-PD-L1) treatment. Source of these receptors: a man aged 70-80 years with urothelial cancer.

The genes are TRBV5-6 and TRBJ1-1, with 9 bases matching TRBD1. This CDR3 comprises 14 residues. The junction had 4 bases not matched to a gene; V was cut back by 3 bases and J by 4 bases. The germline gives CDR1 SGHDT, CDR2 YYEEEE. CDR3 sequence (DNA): TGTGCCAGCAGCTCGCGACAGGGGGGCACTGAAGCTTTCTTT. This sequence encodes CASSSRQGGTEAFF.

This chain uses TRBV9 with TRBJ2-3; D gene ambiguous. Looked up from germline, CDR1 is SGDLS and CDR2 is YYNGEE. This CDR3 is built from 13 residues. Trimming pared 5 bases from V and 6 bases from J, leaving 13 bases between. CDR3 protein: CASSSTIGDTQYF. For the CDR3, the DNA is TGTGCCAGCAGTTCTACGATCGGTGATACGCAGTATTTT. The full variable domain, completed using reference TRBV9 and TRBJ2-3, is DSGVTQTPKHLITATGQRVTLRCSPRSGDLSVYWYQQSLDQGLQFLIQYYNGEERAKGNILERFSAQQFPDLHSELNLSSLELGDSALYFCASSSTIGDTQYFGPGTRLTVL.

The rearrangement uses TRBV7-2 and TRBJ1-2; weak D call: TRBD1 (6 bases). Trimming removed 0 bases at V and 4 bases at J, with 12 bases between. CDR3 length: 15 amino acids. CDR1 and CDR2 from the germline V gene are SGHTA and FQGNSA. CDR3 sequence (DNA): TGTGCCAGCAGCTTAGCAGGGGACATTAGCTATGGCTACACCTTC. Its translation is CASSLAGDISYGYTF.

The CDR3, as DNA: TGTGCCAGCAGCGCCTCCCTGCAAAGGGAGGACCTGCAGTACTTC. This codes for CASSASLQREDLQYF. The gene calls are TRBV11-3 and TRBJ2-7, with TRBD2 as a possible D gene (6 bases). V was pared by 5 bases and J by 9 bases, with 23 bases between. The CDR3 consists of 15 residues. CDR1 is SGHNT and CDR2 is YENEEA in the germline V gene.

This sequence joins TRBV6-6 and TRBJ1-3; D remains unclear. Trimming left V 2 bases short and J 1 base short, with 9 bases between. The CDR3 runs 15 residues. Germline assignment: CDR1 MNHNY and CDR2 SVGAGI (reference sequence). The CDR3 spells CASSYGWRSGNTIYF. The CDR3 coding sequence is TGTGCCAGCAGTTACGGCTGGAGGTCTGGAAACACCATATATTTT.

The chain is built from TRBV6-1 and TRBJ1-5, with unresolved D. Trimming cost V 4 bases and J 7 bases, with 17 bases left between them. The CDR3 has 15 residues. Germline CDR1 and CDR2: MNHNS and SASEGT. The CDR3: CASSAPGGGEQPQHF. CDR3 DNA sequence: TGTGCCAGCAGTGCCCCGGGCGGCGGGGAGCAGCCCCAGCATTTT.

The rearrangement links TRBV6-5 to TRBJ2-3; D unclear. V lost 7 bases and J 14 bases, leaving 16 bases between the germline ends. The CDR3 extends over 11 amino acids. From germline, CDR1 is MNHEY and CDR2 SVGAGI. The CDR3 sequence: CASNKATVAYF. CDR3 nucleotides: TGTGCCAGCAACAAAGCTACCGTAGCGTATTTT.

The chain's CDR3 is CASSQDRDPTYNEQFF. The CDR3 DNA reads as TGCGCCAGCAGCCAAGACCGGGATCCCACCTACAATGAGCAGTTCTTC. This chain links TRBV4-3 with TRBJ2-1, with D possibly TRBD2 on 5 matching bases. Trimming removed 0 bases at V and 2 bases at J, with 11 bases between. The V gene's germline CDR1 is LGHNA and CDR2 YSLEER. The CDR3 runs 16 residues.

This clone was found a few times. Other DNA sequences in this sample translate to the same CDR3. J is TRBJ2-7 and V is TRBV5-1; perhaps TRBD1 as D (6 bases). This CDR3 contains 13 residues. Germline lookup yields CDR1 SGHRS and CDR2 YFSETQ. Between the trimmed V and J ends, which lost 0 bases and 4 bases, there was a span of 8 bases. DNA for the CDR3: TGCGCCAGCAGCTTGGGACAGGTATACGAGCAGTACTTC. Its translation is CASSLGQVYEQYF.

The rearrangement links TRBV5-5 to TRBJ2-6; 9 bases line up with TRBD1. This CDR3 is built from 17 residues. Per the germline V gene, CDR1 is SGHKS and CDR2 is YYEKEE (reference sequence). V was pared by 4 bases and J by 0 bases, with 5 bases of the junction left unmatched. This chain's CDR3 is CASSDYRGPSGANVLTF. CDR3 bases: TGTGCCAGCAGCGATTACAGGGGGCCCTCTGGGGCCAACGTCCTGACTTTC.

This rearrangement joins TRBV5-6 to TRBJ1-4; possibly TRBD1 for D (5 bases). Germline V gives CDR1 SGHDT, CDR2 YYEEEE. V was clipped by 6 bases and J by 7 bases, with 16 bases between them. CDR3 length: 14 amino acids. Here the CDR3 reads CASTAGGYSEKLFF. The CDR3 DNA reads TGTGCCAGCACCGCGGGGGGGTACAGTGAAAAACTGTTTTTT.

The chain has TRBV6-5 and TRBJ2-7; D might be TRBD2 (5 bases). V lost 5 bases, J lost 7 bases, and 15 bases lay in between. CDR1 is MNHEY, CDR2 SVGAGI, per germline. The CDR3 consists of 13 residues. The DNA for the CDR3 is TGTGCCAGCAGTCGACATATTGGCGGGGAGCAGTACTTC. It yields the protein CASSRHIGGEQYF.

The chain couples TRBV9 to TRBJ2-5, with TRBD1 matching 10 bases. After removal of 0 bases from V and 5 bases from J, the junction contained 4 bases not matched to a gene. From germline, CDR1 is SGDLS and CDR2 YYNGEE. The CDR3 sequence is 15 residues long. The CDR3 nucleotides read TGTGCCAGCAGCGTAGGAGTGGGACAGGGGGAGACCCAGTACTTC. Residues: CASSVGVGQGETQYF.

Here the CDR3 reads CASSELDRGSQETQYF. The CDR3 DNA reads TGTGCCAGCAGTGAATTGGACAGGGGATCCCAAGAGACCCAGTACTTC. The V and J genes are TRBV25-1 and TRBJ2-5, with 9 bases fitting TRBD1. Unmatched junction bases numbered 4, after V lost 1 base and J lost 1 base. Germline assignment: CDR1 MGHDK and CDR2 SYGVNS. The CDR3 extends over 16 amino acids. The full variable domain, with the rest looked up from reference TRBV25-1 and TRBJ2-5, is EADIYQTPRYLVIGTGKKITLECSQTMGHDKMYWYQQDPGMELHLIHYSYGVNSTEKGDLSSESTVSRIRTEHFPLTLESARPSHTSQYLCASSELDRGSQETQYFGPGTRLLVL.

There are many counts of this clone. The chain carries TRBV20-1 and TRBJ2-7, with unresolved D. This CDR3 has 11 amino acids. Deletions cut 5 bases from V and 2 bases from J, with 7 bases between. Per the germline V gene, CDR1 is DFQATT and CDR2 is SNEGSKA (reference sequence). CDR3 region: CSAGTPYEQYF. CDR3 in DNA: TGCAGTGCTGGTACACCCTACGAGCAGTACTTC.

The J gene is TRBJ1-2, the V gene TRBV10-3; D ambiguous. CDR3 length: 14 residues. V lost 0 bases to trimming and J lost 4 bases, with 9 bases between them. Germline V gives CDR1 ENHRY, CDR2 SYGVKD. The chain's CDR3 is CAISESLAIYGYTF. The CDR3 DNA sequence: TGTGCCATCAGTGAGTCGTTAGCGATCTATGGCTACACCTTC.

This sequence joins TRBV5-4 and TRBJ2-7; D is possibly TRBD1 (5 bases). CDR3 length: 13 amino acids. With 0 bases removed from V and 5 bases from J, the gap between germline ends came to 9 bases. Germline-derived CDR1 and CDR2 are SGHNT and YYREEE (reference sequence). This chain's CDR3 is CASSLDQGNEQYF. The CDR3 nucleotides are TGTGCCAGCAGCTTGGACCAGGGAAACGAGCAGTACTTC.

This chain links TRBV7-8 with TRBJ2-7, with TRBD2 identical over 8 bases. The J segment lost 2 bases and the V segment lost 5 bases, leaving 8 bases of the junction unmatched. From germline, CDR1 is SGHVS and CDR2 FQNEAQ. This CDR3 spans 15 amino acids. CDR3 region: CASSVLADLTYEQYF. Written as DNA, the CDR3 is TGTGCCAGCAGCGTACTAGCGGACTTAACCTACGAGCAGTACTTC.

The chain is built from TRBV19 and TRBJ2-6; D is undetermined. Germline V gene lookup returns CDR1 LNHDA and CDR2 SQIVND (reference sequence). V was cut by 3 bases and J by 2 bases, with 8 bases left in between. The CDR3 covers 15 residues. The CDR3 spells CASSIWPPGANVLTF. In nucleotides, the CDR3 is TGTGCCAGTAGTATTTGGCCCCCTGGGGCCAACGTCCTGACTTTC.

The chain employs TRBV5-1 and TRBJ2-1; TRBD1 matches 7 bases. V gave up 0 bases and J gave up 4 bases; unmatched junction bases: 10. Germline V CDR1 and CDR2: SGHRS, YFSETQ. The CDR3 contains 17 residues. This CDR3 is CASSLGQGVSWYNEQFF. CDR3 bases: TGCGCCAGCAGCTTGGGACAGGGAGTTTCTTGGTACAATGAGCAGTTCTTC.

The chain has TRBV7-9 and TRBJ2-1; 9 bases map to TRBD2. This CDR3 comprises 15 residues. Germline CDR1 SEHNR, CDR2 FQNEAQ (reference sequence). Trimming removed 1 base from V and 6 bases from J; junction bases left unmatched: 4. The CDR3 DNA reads TGTGCCAGCAGCTTAGGACTAGCGGATCTCAATGAGCAGTTCTTC. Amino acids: CASSLGLADLNEQFF.

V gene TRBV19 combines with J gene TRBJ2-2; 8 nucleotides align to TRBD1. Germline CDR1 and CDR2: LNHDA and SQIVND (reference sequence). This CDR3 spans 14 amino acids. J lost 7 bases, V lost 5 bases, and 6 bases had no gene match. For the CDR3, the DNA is TGTGCCAGTAGTTCAGACAGGGGAAACGGGGAGCTGTTTTTT. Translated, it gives CASSSDRGNGELFF. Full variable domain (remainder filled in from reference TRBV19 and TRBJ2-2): DGGITQSPKYLFRKEGQNVTLSCEQNLNHDAMYWYRQDPGQGLRLIYYSQIVNDFQKGDIAEGYSVSREKKESFPLTVTSAQKNPTAFYLCASSSDRGNGELFFGEGSRLTVL.